In its sample, the clone carrying this T cell receptor beta chain was seen once. The data are from a study of cytomegalovirus exposure and HLA in healthy donors. Primers: 60 Vbeta forward and 13 Jbeta reverse. In the source study's methods: Roughly 11 million shared chains were among approximately 87 million unique TCR beta chains counted in a later analysis. Assay used: immunoSEQ multiplex PCR; TCRdb lists only in-frame clones, some missing. That table gives V, J and clone size, and the DNA gave D and trimming. The sample lists over 150,000 clones, 77% seen once, with more than 3.5% in the top ten. This CDR3 is 14 amino acids long. J lost 5 bases, V lost 4 bases, and 2 bases had no gene match. Germline V gene sequence: CDR1 KGHSH, CDR2 LQKENI.

This TCR was sampled from an older woman in good health and CMV-seropositive. The chain employs TRBV18 and TRBJ2-2, with 9 bases fitting TRBD1. The sequenced material came from PBMCs. This CDR3 is CASSQGQGTGELFF. CDR3 bases: TGTGCCAGCTCACAGGGACAGGGAACCGGGGAGCTGTTTTTT.